The 13 T cell receptor beta chains listed next were all sequenced from one sample in a study of T cell responses to AZD1222 COVID-19 vaccine. Data came from immunoSEQ multiplex PCR; TCRdb stores just in-frame clones and leaves some out. The table shows about 150,000 clones, with approximately 90% occurring only once. This specimen consisted of peripheral blood, obtained on day 0 of AZD1222 vaccination. These receptors originate from an adult in good health.

The chain carries TRBV5-8 and TRBJ1-5, with D unresolved. The V gene lost 1 base and the J gene lost 0 bases, with 8 bases spanning the gap. The CDR3 totals 15 residues. CDR1 is SGHTS and CDR2 is YDEGEE in the germline V gene. CDR3 protein: CASSLLGYSNQPQHF. CDR3 sequence (DNA): TGTGCCAGCAGCTTGTTAGGGTATAGCAATCAGCCCCAGCATTTT.

This chain connects TRBV19 to TRBJ1-1, with 9 bases aligning to TRBD1. J was trimmed by 5 bases and V by 3 bases; bases with no gene match: 7. CDR3 length: 15 residues. CDR1 and CDR2 from the germline V gene are LNHDA and SQIVND (reference sequence). The CDR3 is CASSIGTGIGTEAFF. The DNA for the CDR3 is TGTGCCAGTAGTATCGGGACAGGGATCGGGACTGAAGCTTTCTTT.

The CDR3 loop reads CASRHTADTEAFF. The CDR3 DNA is TGTGCCAGCAGACACACGGCCGACACTGAAGCTTTCTTT. J is TRBJ1-1 and V is TRBV7-3, with D unresolved. Germline V lookup: CDR1 SGHTA, CDR2 FQGTGA. The V end was cut by 6 bases, the J end by 3 bases, with 11 bases between. The CDR3 spans 13 residues. The variable domain in full, with the rest retrieved from reference TRBV7-3 and TRBJ1-1, is GAGVSQTPSNKVTEKGKYVELRCDPISGHTALYWYRQSLGQGPEFLIYFQGTGAADDSGLPNDRFFAVRPEGSVSTLKIQRTERGDSAVYLCASRHTADTEAFFGQGTRLTVV.

This clone appeared once. This chain joins TRBV7-8 and TRBJ2-1, with 12 bases lining up with TRBD2. After removal of 2 bases from V and 8 bases from J, the junction contained 10 bases not matched to a gene. Germline CDR1 reads SGHVS; CDR2 reads FQNEAQ. The CDR3 length is 17 residues. This CDR3 reads CASSLTLAGGPKDEQFF. The CDR3 DNA is TGTGCCAGCAGCTTAACCCTAGCGGGAGGGCCGAAAGATGAGCAGTTCTTC.

The chain employs TRBV29-1 and TRBJ2-3, with D tentatively TRBD1 or TRBD2 (5 bases each). There are 14 residues in the CDR3. Germline V gives CDR1 SQVTM, CDR2 ANQGSEA. Trimming took off 7 bases at V and 1 base at J, with 15 bases between the two ends. CDR3 sequence (DNA): TGCAGCGCCTCTTCGGGACGGCGCACAGATACGCAGTATTTT. Translation gives CSASSGRRTDTQYF.

The chain has TRBV6-1 and TRBJ1-6; perhaps TRBD1 as D (5 bases). The germline V gene has CDR1 MNHNS and CDR2 SASEGT. There are 15 residues in the CDR3. V was clipped by 1 base and J by 9 bases, with 13 bases between them. This CDR3 reads CASSEGAGHGSPLHF. As DNA, the CDR3 is TGTGCCAGCAGTGAAGGCGCGGGGCACGGTTCACCCCTCCACTTT.

The chain joins TRBV30 to TRBJ1-2; D is uncertain. Trimming stripped 1 base from V and 1 base from J, with 10 bases between. The CDR3 has 14 residues. CDR1 and CDR2 (germline): GTSNPN, SVGIG (reference sequence). CDR3 nucleotide sequence: TGTGCCTGGAGTGGTACAGTCCTTAACTATGGCTACACCTTC. Protein sequence: CAWSGTVLNYGYTF.

V usage is TRBV4-3 and J usage is TRBJ1-1; weak D call: TRBD1 (6 bases). V was trimmed by 4 bases and J by 1 base, leaving 16 bases between them. Germline V gene data show CDR1 as LGHNA and CDR2 as YSLEER. The CDR3 is 16 residues long. The CDR3 DNA is TGCGCCAGCAGCCGCGGGCGTTCCAGGGGGAACACTGAAGCTTTCTTT. The encoded protein is CASSRGRSRGNTEAFF.

The chain has TRBV5-1 and TRBJ1-1; a possible D gene is TRBD1 (6 bases). CDR1 and CDR2 from the germline V gene are SGHRS and YFSETQ. V lost 0 bases, J lost 8 bases, and 11 bases lay in between. This CDR3 is built from 13 residues. As DNA, the CDR3 is TGCGCCAGCAGCTTGGGACAGGCAGGGGAAGCTTTCTTT. This encodes CASSLGQAGEAFF.

The V and J genes are TRBV7-3 and TRBJ2-6; D gene uncertain. The germline CDR1 and CDR2 sequences are SGHTA and FQGTGA. V shed 4 bases and J shed 0 bases, with 7 bases lying between them. The CDR3 sequence is 15 residues long. The CDR3 loop is CASSSGNSGANVLTF. CDR3 coding DNA: TGTGCCAGCAGCTCTGGGAACTCTGGGGCCAACGTCCTGACTTTC.

The chain carries TRBV5-6 and TRBJ1-6; D possibly corresponds to TRBD1 (6 bases). V lost 0 bases to trimming and J lost 6 bases, with 13 bases between them. CDR1 SGHDT and CDR2 YYEEEE come from the germline V gene. The length of the CDR3 is 16 residues. The CDR3 loop reads CASSLAGGASNSPLHF. For the CDR3, the DNA is TGTGCCAGCAGCTTGGCCGGGGGGGCGTCTAATTCACCCCTCCACTTT.

The rearrangement uses TRBV3-1 (or the pseudogene TRBV3-2) and TRBJ2-3; D is undetermined. The germline V and J ends were trimmed by 4 bases and 2 bases, with 7 bases remaining between them. The germline gives CDR1 LGHDT, CDR2 YNNKEL (reference sequence). There are 13 residues in the CDR3. CDR3 sequence reads: CASSPGSTDTQYF. CDR3 nucleotide sequence: TGTGCCAGCAGCCCTGGCTCCACAGATACGCAGTATTTT.

The chain has TRBV24-1 and TRBJ1-1; TRBD1 agrees at 8 bases. The germline V gene encodes CDR1 KGHDR and CDR2 SFDVKD. The CDR3 extends over 15 amino acids. V lost 9 bases, J lost 1 base, and 9 bases stayed unmatched. Here the CDR3 reads CATRGTGGRNTEAFF. In DNA form, the CDR3 reads TGTGCCACCCGAGGGACAGGAGGAAGGAACACTGAAGCTTTCTTT.